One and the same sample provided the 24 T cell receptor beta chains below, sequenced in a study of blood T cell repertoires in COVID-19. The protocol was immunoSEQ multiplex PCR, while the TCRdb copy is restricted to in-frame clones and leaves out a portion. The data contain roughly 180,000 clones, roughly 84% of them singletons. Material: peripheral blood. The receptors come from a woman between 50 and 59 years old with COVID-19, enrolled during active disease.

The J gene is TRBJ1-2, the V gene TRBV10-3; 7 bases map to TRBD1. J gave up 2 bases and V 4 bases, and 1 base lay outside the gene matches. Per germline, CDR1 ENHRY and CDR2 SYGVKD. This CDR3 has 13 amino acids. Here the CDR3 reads CAISGTGNYGYTF. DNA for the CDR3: TGTGCCATCAGTGGGACAGGCAACTATGGCTACACCTTC.

CDR3 sequence: CASSPRVEVNTEAFF. For the CDR3, the DNA is TGTGCCAGCAGTCCTCGGGTGGAGGTGAACACTGAAGCTTTCTTT. This chain links TRBV28 with TRBJ1-1; D is uncertain. V was trimmed by 5 bases and J by 0 bases, leaving 13 bases between them. The germline CDR1 and CDR2 sequences are MDHEN and SYDVKM. CDR3 length: 15 amino acids.

The CDR3: CASSMGRYGSNQPQHF. The CDR3 DNA is TGTGCCAGTAGTATGGGGAGGTACGGGAGCAATCAGCCCCAGCATTTT. The chain is built from TRBV19 and TRBJ1-5; D not resolved. The V and J ends lost 3 bases and 1 base respectively, with 13 bases between them. This CDR3 contains 16 residues. The germline V gene has CDR1 LNHDA and CDR2 SQIVND (reference sequence).

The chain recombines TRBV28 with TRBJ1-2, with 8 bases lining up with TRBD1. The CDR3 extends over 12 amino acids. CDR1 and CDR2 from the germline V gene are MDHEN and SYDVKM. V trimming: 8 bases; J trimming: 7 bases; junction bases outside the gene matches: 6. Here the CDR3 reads CASGFRGPGYTF. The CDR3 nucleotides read TGTGCCAGCGGATTCAGGGGGCCTGGCTACACCTTC.

CDR3 sequence reads: CASSLGAVQETQYF. The CDR3 nucleotides read TGTGCCAGCAGCTTAGGGGCAGTACAAGAGACCCAGTACTTC. J is TRBJ2-5 and V is TRBV7-8; no firm D call. V lost 1 base and J 2 bases, leaving 8 bases between the germline ends. Germline V gene data show CDR1 as SGHVS and CDR2 as FQNEAQ. The CDR3 consists of 14 residues.

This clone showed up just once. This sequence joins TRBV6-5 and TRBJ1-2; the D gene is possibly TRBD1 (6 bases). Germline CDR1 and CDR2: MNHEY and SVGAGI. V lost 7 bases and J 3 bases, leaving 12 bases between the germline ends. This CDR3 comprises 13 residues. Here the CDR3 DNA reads TGTGCCAGCACCCGGGGGGGCCACTATGGCTACACCTTC. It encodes CASTRGGHYGYTF.

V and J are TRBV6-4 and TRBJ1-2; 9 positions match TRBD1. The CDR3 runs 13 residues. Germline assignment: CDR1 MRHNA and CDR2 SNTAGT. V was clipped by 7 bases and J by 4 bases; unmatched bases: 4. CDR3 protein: CASTTGGFYGYTF. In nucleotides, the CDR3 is TGTGCCAGCACAACAGGGGGCTTCTATGGCTACACCTTC.

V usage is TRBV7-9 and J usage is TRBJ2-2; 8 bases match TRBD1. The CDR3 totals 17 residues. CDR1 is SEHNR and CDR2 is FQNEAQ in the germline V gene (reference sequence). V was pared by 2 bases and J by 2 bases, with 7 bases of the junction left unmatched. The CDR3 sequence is CASSLWTGPFNTGELFF. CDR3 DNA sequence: TGTGCCAGCAGCTTATGGACAGGGCCTTTTAACACCGGGGAGCTGTTTTTT.

The CDR3 loop reads CASSEGRGTEAFF. The CDR3, as DNA: TGTGCCAGCAGTGAAGGCAGAGGCACTGAAGCTTTCTTT. The chain uses TRBV6-1 and TRBJ1-1, with D hard to call. Trimming took off 1 base at V and 4 bases at J, with 7 bases between the two ends. The CDR3 consists of 13 residues. The germline CDR1 and CDR2 sequences are MNHNS and SASEGT.

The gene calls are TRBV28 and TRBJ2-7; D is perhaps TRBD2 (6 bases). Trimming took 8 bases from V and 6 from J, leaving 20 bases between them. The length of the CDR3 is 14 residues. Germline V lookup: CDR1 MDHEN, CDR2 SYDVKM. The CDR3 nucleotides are TGTGCCAGCCGGACGCCAGGGTTGGGGGGCGAGCAGTACTTC. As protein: CASRTPGLGGEQYF.

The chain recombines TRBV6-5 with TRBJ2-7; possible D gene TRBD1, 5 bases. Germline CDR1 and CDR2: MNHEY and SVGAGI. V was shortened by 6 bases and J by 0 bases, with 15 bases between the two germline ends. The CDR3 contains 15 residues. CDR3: CASRDTGRDSYEQYF. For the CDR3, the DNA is TGTGCCAGCAGAGACACAGGTAGGGACTCCTACGAGCAGTACTTC.

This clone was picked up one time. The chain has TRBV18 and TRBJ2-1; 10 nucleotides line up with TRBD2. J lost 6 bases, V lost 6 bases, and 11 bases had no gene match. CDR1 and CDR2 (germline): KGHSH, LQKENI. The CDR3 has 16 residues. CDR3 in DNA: TGTGCCAGCTCGCGAACAAGCGGGGGGGCCGGCAATGAGCAGTTCTTC. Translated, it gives CASSRTSGGAGNEQFF.

The CDR3: CASSQGLLGGALNTEAFF. As DNA, the CDR3 is TGTGCCAGCAGCCAAGGCCTTCTGGGTGGGGCCTTGAACACTGAAGCTTTCTTT. The chain couples TRBV4-2 to TRBJ1-1, with D possibly TRBD1 on 5 matching bases. Germline CDR1 LGHNA, CDR2 YNFKEQ. This CDR3 region has 18 residues. V lost 1 base to trimming and J lost 0 bases, with 18 bases between them.

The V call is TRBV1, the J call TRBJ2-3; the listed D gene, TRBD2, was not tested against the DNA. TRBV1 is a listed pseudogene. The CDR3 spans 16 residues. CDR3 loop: CTSSLFIAGGPDTQYF. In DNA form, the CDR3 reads TGCACCAGCAGCCTCTTTATAGCGGGGGGCCCAGATACGCAGTATTTT.

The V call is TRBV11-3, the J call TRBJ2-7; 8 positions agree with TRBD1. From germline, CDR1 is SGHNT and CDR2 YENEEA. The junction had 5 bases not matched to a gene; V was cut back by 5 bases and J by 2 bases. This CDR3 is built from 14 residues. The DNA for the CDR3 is TGTGCCAGCAGCACCGAACAGGGGGCCTACGAGCAGTACTTC. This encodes CASSTEQGAYEQYF.

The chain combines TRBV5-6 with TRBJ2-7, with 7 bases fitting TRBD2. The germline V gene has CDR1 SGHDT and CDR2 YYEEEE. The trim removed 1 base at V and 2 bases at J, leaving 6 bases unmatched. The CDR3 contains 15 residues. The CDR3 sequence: CASSLFGGWTYEQYF. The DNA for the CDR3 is TGTGCCAGCAGCTTGTTCGGGGGGTGGACCTACGAGCAGTACTTC.

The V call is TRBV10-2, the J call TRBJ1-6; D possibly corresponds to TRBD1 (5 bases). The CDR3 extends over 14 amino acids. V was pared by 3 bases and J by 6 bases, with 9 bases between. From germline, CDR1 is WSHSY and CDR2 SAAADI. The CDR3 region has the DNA TGCGCCAGCAGTGACAGGGCGGTTAATTCACCCCTCCACTTT. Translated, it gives CASSDRAVNSPLHF.

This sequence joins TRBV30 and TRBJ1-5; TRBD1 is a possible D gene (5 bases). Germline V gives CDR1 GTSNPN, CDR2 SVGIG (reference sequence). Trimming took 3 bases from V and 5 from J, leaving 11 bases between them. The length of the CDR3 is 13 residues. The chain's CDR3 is CAWRQGGYQPQHF. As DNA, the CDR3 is TGTGCCTGGAGGCAGGGAGGCTATCAGCCCCAGCATTTT.

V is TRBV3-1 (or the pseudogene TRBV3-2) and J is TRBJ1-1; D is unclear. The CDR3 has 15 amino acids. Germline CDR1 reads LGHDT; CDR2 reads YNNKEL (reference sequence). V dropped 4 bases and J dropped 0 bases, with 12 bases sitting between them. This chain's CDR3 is CASSPNPVMNTEAFF. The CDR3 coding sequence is TGTGCCAGCAGCCCCAACCCGGTAATGAACACTGAAGCTTTCTTT.

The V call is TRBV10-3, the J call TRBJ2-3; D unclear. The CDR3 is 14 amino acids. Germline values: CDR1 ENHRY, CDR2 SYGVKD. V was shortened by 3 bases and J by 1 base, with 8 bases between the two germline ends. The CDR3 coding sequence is TGTGCCATCAGTGAAGTGGGCCGCACAGATACGCAGTATTTT. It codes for CAISEVGRTDTQYF.

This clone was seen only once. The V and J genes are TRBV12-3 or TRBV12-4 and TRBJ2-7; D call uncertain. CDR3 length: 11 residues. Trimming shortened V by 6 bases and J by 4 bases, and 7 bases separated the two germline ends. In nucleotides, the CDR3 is TGTGCCAGCAGCGGTCAATACGAGCAGTACTTC. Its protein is CASSGQYEQYF.

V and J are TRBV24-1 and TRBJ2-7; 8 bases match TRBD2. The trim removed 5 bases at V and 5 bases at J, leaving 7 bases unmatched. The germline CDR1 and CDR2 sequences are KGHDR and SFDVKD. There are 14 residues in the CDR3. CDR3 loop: CATSGGGPGNEQYF. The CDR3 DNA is TGTGCCACCAGTGGCGGGGGGCCCGGGAACGAGCAGTACTTC.

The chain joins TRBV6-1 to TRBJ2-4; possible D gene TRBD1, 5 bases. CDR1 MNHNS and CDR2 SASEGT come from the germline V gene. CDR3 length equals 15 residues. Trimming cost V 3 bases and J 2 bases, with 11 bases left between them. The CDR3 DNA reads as TGTGCCAGCAGTGATTGGGGCTCCTCCAAAAACATTCAGTACTTC. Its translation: CASSDWGSSKNIQYF.

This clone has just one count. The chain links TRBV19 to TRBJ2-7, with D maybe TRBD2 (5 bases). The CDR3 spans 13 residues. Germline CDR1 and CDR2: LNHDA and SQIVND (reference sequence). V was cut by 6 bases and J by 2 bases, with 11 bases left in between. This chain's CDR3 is CASSPGETYEQYF. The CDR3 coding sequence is TGTGCCAGTAGCCCCGGGGAAACCTACGAGCAGTACTTC.